These 18 T cell receptor beta chains share one sample of origin, sequenced in a study of persistence of HIV-infected CD4 T cells. Cells were stimulated nonspecifically with anti-CD3/anti-CD28 magnetic beads. Sorting selected CD4+ T cells upregulating both CD40 ligand and CD69. This was the immunoSEQ version 4 assay in survey mode. Clones were sequenced by immunoSEQ multiplex PCR, and TCRdb holds only the in-frame ones, with some missing. The sample includes approximately 45,000 clones, 88% of them seen just once. Their specific antigens are unknown. Sequenced material: CD4+ T cells sorted from PBMCs after roughly 19-hour stimulation, taken from a patient who received antiretroviral therapy. These receptors were obtained from an adult woman with HIV who was CMV-seropositive.

The chain uses TRBV6-5 and TRBJ2-1; 7 bases align to TRBD2. V gave up 7 bases and J gave up 6 bases; unmatched junction bases: 12. This CDR3 has 15 amino acids. CDR1 is MNHEY and CDR2 is SVGAGI in the germline V gene. CDR3 loop: CASKGRRGFRNEQFF. DNA of the CDR3: TGTGCCAGCAAAGGAAGGCGGGGGTTCCGCAATGAGCAGTTCTTC.

The chain carries TRBV2 and TRBJ1-1, with D possibly being TRBD1 (5 bases). Trimming shortened V by 11 bases and J by 5 bases, and 12 bases separated the two germline ends. This CDR3 contains 11 residues. Per germline, CDR1 SNHLY and CDR2 FYNNEI. CDR3 sequence: CAGTIMTEAFF. In nucleotides, the CDR3 is TGTGCCGGGACGATTATGACTGAAGCTTTCTTT. Filled out from reference TRBV2 and TRBJ1-1, the complete variable domain reads EPEVTQTPSHQVTQMGQEVILRCVPISNHLYFYWYRQILGQKVEFLVSFYNNEISEKSEIFDDQFSVERPDGSNFTLKIRSTKLEDSAMYFCAGTIMTEAFFGQGTRLTVV.

The rearrangement uses TRBV6-5 and TRBJ2-7, with D perhaps matching TRBD1 (6 bases). This CDR3 has 13 residues. Per the germline V gene, CDR1 is MNHEY and CDR2 is SVGAGI. Trimming took 4 bases from V and 2 from J, leaving 9 bases between them. The CDR3 coding sequence is TGTGCCAGCAGTTGGGACAAGACCTACGAGCAGTACGTC. The encoded protein is CASSWDKTYEQYV.

The CDR3: CASSFGRQPQHF. The DNA for the CDR3 is TGTGCCAGCAGTTTTGGGCGACAGCCCCAGCATTTT. The gene calls are TRBV12-3 or TRBV12-4 and TRBJ1-5; D is unresolved. V gave up 3 bases and J gave up 7 bases, with 7 bases separating them. The CDR3 has 12 amino acids.

V and J are TRBV6-5 and TRBJ1-1, with D possibly matching TRBD1 (5 bases). Germline-derived CDR1 and CDR2 are MNHEY and SVGAGI. The ends were cut back, 8 bases at V and 1 base at J, with 5 bases in the middle. The CDR3 loop spans 11 amino acids. The CDR3 region has the DNA TGTGCCAGCGACAGGAACACTGAAGCTTTCTTT. Translating it yields CASDRNTEAFF.

The V gene is TRBV10-2, the J gene TRBJ2-3; 14 nucleotides align to TRBD2. Germline CDR1 WSHSY, CDR2 SAAADI. The CDR3 is made up of 20 amino acids. The ends lost 5 bases at V and 3 bases at J; junction bases unmatched: 16. The CDR3 protein is CASSYSVRLAGGPITDTQYF. CDR3 in DNA: TGCGCCAGCAGTTATTCCGTTCGACTAGCGGGGGGGCCGATAACAGATACGCAGTATTTT.

The rearrangement links TRBV5-4 to TRBJ2-1, with 8 bases aligning to TRBD2. Per the germline V gene, CDR1 is SGHNT and CDR2 is YYREEE (reference sequence). The CDR3 covers 14 residues. The ends lost 3 bases at V and 5 bases at J; junction bases unmatched: 4. The CDR3 sequence is CASSSGLVDNEQFF. The CDR3 DNA reads TGTGCCAGCAGCTCGGGACTAGTTGACAATGAGCAGTTCTTC.

This chain's CDR3 is CASSPSGGLSYNEQFF. DNA for the CDR3: TGTGCCAGCAGTCCTAGCGGGGGGCTCTCCTACAATGAGCAGTTCTTC. The chain has TRBV9 and TRBJ2-1; 11 bases are a match to TRBD2. After removal of 5 bases from V and 0 bases from J, the junction contained 4 bases not matched to a gene. The germline V gene encodes CDR1 SGDLS and CDR2 YYNGEE. CDR3 length: 16 residues. The full variable domain, rest sourced from reference TRBV9 and TRBJ2-1, is DSGVTQTPKHLITATGQRVTLRCSPRSGDLSVYWYQQSLDQGLQFLIQYYNGEERAKGNILERFSAQQFPDLHSELNLSSLELGDSALYFCASSPSGGLSYNEQFFGPGTRLTVL.

CDR3 DNA sequence: TGTGCCAGTAGGCGGGACAGGGGGAAACAAGAGACCCAGTACTTC. It translates to CASRRDRGKQETQYF. The chain uses TRBV19 and TRBJ2-5; 11 positions agree with TRBD1. Per the germline V gene, CDR1 is LNHDA and CDR2 is SQIVND (reference sequence). This CDR3 is 15 amino acids long. V shed 6 bases, J shed 2 bases, and the junction held 5 bases outside the gene matches.

This clone was seen just once. The chain uses TRBV9 and TRBJ1-1; no firm D call. The CDR3 has 16 residues. CDR1 and CDR2 from the germline V gene are SGDLS and YYNGEE. With 4 bases removed from V and 1 base from J, the gap between germline ends came to 17 bases. The CDR3 sequence is CASSLVGPGRNTEAFF. In DNA, the CDR3 is TGTGCCAGCAGCCTCGTAGGCCCAGGTAGGAACACTGAAGCTTTCTTT. The variable domain in full, completed from reference TRBV9 and TRBJ1-1, reads DSGVTQTPKHLITATGQRVTLRCSPRSGDLSVYWYQQSLDQGLQFLIQYYNGEERAKGNILERFSAQQFPDLHSELNLSSLELGDSALYFCASSLVGPGRNTEAFFGQGTRLTVV.

In this sample, this clone turned up a few times. The J gene is TRBJ1-1, the V gene TRBV18; a possible D gene is TRBD1 (5 bases). Germline CDR1 reads KGHSH; CDR2 reads LQKENI. V dropped 5 bases and J dropped 1 base, with 8 bases sitting between them. The CDR3 is 13 amino acids. The CDR3: CASSSGQNTEAFF. The CDR3 nucleotides read TGTGCCAGCTCATCCGGACAGAACACTGAAGCTTTCTTT.

The CDR3 here is CASSLQSTDTQYF. The CDR3 nucleotides read TGTGCCAGCAGTTTACAGAGCACAGATACGCAGTATTTT. This rearrangement joins TRBV12-3 or TRBV12-4 to TRBJ2-3; no clear D. Trimming stripped 2 bases from V and 0 bases from J, with 3 bases between. The CDR3 runs to 13 residues.

The table lists this clone with a few counts. V is TRBV19 and J is TRBJ1-5, with a weak D call TRBD1 (5 bases). Germline V lookup: CDR1 LNHDA, CDR2 SQIVND (reference sequence). The CDR3 has 16 residues. Trimming shortened V by 2 bases and J by 1 base, and 12 bases separated the two germline ends. CDR3 DNA sequence: TGTGCCAGTAGTATATCTCCCAGGGCAAGCAATCAGCCCCAGCATTTT. Translated, it gives CASSISPRASNQPQHF.

The chain combines TRBV7-3 with TRBJ2-3; possible D gene TRBD2, 5 bases. Germline CDR1 and CDR2: SGHTA and FQGTGA. This CDR3 comprises 14 residues. V gave up 0 bases and J gave up 2 bases, with 6 bases separating them. The CDR3 DNA sequence: TGTGCCAGCAGCTTAACCGGGAACACAGATACGCAGTATTTT. This translates into CASSLTGNTDTQYF.

This sequence joins TRBV3-1 (or the pseudogene TRBV3-2) and TRBJ1-1; 10 bases are a match to TRBD1. The length of the CDR3 is 16 residues. Germline values: CDR1 LGHDT, CDR2 YNNKEL (reference sequence). V shed 3 bases, J shed 11 bases, and the junction held 15 bases outside the gene matches. CDR3 DNA sequence: TGTGCCAGCAGCCACCCCCCCGGGACAGGGGCCGGAGGGGCTTTCTTT. Its protein is CASSHPPGTGAGGAFF.

CDR3 in DNA: TGTGCCAGCAGCTTAGTGACAGGGAGGACTGAAGCTTTCTTT. It codes for CASSLVTGRTEAFF. J is TRBJ1-1 and V is TRBV7-2; 7 bases are shared with TRBD1. This CDR3 contains 14 residues. Germline lookup yields CDR1 SGHTA and CDR2 FQGNSA. The V segment lost 1 base and the J segment 5 bases; nucleotides outside the gene matches: 4.

The chain has TRBV4-1 and TRBJ1-6; TRBD1 agrees at 7 bases. Germline CDR1 is MGHRA and CDR2 is YSYEKL. The CDR3 contains 18 residues. J lost 9 bases, V lost 4 bases, and 18 bases had no gene match. The CDR3 loop is CASSPQPRQGGWSSPLHF. The CDR3 DNA sequence: TGCGCCAGCAGCCCCCAGCCCCGACAGGGTGGTTGGAGTTCACCCCTCCACTTT.

The chain is built from TRBV11-3 and TRBJ2-3; D remains ambiguous. This CDR3 region has 14 residues. V was clipped by 3 bases and J by 4 bases, with 11 bases between them. CDR1 is SGHNT, CDR2 YENEEA, per germline. CDR3 in DNA: TGTGCCAGCAGCTTTAATCGGGCCTCAGATACGCAGTATTTT. Residues: CASSFNRASDTQYF.